The 26 T cell receptor beta chains reported below all come from one sample, sequenced in a study of blood T cell repertoires in COVID-19. Profiling relied on immunoSEQ multiplex PCR, and the TCRdb table lists in-frame clones only, not all of them. The repertoire holds about 140,000 clones, with about 80% as singletons. What was sequenced was peripheral blood. The receptors stem from a woman in her sixties with acute or convalescent COVID-19.

This clone was seen only a few times. The chain employs TRBV28 and TRBJ2-2; TRBD1 agrees at 7 bases. V trimming: 5 bases; J trimming: 3 bases; junction bases outside the gene matches: 3. The CDR3 spans 14 residues. Germline CDR1 MDHEN, CDR2 SYDVKM. The chain's CDR3 is CASSRDSYTGELFF. The CDR3 region has the DNA TGTGCCAGCAGTCGGGACAGCTACACCGGGGAGCTGTTTTTT.

This clone was detected a few times. The V and J genes are TRBV10-3 and TRBJ2-5; 11 bases line up with TRBD1. The CDR3 length is 14 residues. Trimming took 8 bases from V and 4 from J; bases not matched to a gene: 6. Germline CDR1 and CDR2: ENHRY and SYGVKD. The CDR3 reads CAISSGTGGETQYF. The CDR3 nucleotides read TGTGCCATCTCATCCGGGACAGGGGGAGAGACCCAGTACTTC.

The gene calls are TRBV15 and TRBJ2-1, with TRBD2 matching over 9 bases. CDR3 length equals 16 residues. From germline, CDR1 is LNHNV and CDR2 YYDKDF (reference sequence). V lost 4 bases, J lost 6 bases, and 10 bases stayed unmatched. CDR3 DNA: TGTGCCACCAGCACCGGACCGGGACTAGCCGGCAATGAGCAGTTCTTC. It translates to CATSTGPGLAGNEQFF.

This chain connects TRBV6-5 to TRBJ1-1, with 7 bases lining up with TRBD1. The CDR3 spans 13 residues. Germline loops: CDR1 MNHEY, CDR2 SVGAGI. V dropped 6 bases and J dropped 7; count of bases not matched to a gene: 8. CDR3 region: CASRGTATLEAFF. The CDR3 nucleotides read TGTGCCAGCAGGGGGACAGCCACCCTTGAAGCTTTCTTT.

In nucleotides, the CDR3 is TGTGCCAGCAGTTCGGGGGAGGTCTGGACTGAAGCTTTCTTT. This translates into CASSSGEVWTEAFF. The chain uses TRBV28 and TRBJ1-1; tentatively, D is TRBD1 (5 bases). CDR3 size: 14 residues. V lost 4 bases and J 5 bases, leaving 14 bases between the germline ends. Looked up from germline, CDR1 is MDHEN and CDR2 is SYDVKM.

The genes are TRBV10-2 and TRBJ1-6; tentatively, D is TRBD1 (5 bases). Germline V gives CDR1 WSHSY, CDR2 SAAADI. V dropped 3 bases and J dropped 6 bases, with 9 bases sitting between them. This CDR3 region has 14 residues. CDR3 sequence reads: CASSDRVGNSPLHF. The CDR3 DNA reads as TGCGCCAGCAGTGACAGGGTGGGTAATTCACCCCTCCACTTT.

The rearrangement joins TRBV6-2 or TRBV6-3 to TRBJ1-5, with D unclear. Germline lookup yields CDR1 MNHEY and CDR2 SVGEGT. V lost 2 bases and J lost 0, with 8 bases in between. The CDR3 loop spans 15 amino acids. The CDR3 loop is CASSYELYSNQPQHF. CDR3 sequence (DNA): TGTGCCAGCAGTTACGAGCTTTATAGCAATCAGCCCCAGCATTTT.

This chain links TRBV27 with TRBJ2-7, with D perhaps TRBD2 (5 bases). Germline CDR1 reads MNHEY; CDR2 reads SMNVEV (reference sequence). The CDR3 is 13 amino acids. The ends were cut back, 3 bases at V and 3 bases at J, with 9 bases in the middle. CDR3 in amino acids: CASSFYSGYEQYF. The CDR3 DNA follows: TGTGCCAGCAGTTTTTACAGCGGCTACGAGCAGTACTTC.

The V and J genes are TRBV27 and TRBJ1-4; a weak D match, TRBD1 (5 bases). Trimming took 0 bases from V and 5 from J, leaving 13 bases between them. The CDR3 covers 16 residues. CDR1 and CDR2 (germline): MNHEY, SMNVEV (reference sequence). CDR3 coding DNA: TGTGCCAGCAGTTTATCGATAGGGGCTTCGAATGAAAAACTGTTTTTT. Its protein product is CASSLSIGASNEKLFF.

The chain has TRBV10-1 and TRBJ1-3; weak D call: TRBD1 (5 bases). The CDR3 has 18 amino acids. Trimming took off 4 bases at V and 0 bases at J, with 19 bases between the two ends. The germline V gene has CDR1 WNHNN and CDR2 SYGVQD (reference sequence). This CDR3 is CASSGGRFGDTSGNTIYF. The CDR3 DNA follows: TGCGCCAGCAGTGGGGGCCGTTTTGGGGATACCTCTGGAAACACCATATATTTT.

The chain employs TRBV5-1 and TRBJ2-1; 15 bases are a match to TRBD2. The CDR3 runs 18 residues. Germline V gene data show CDR1 as SGHRS and CDR2 as YFSETQ. Losses at the gene ends were 4 bases for V and 3 bases for J; bases not matched to a gene: 8. The CDR3 region is CASSPRTSGRVLYNEQFF. In DNA form, the CDR3 reads TGCGCCAGCAGCCCCCGGACTAGCGGGAGGGTTCTCTACAATGAGCAGTTCTTC.

In DNA, the CDR3 is TGCGCCAGCAGCCCGGAGGGCGGTTTCAATGAGCAGTTCTTC. Protein: CASSPEGGFNEQFF. The chain links TRBV5-1 to TRBJ2-1; D perhaps matches TRBD2 (6 bases). The CDR3 length is 14 residues. From germline, CDR1 is SGHRS and CDR2 YFSETQ. The germline V and J ends were trimmed by 4 bases and 6 bases, with 14 bases remaining between them.

The J gene is TRBJ2-7, the V gene TRBV6-2 or TRBV6-3; no reliable D call. The CDR3 runs 15 residues. The germline V gene encodes CDR1 MNHEY and CDR2 SVGEGT. V lost 5 bases to trimming and J lost 0 bases, with 14 bases between them. The CDR3: CASSPSATYSYEQYF. In DNA, the CDR3 is TGTGCCAGCAGTCCCAGCGCGACCTACTCCTACGAGCAGTACTTC.

J is TRBJ2-7 and V is TRBV6-2 or TRBV6-3; TRBD2 matches 7 bases. After removal of 2 bases from V and 3 bases from J, the junction contained 7 bases not matched to a gene. The CDR3 length is 15 residues. Per germline, CDR1 MNHEY and CDR2 SVGEGT. CDR3 residues: CASSYGGRALYEQYF. In DNA, the CDR3 is TGTGCCAGCAGTTACGGGGGGAGGGCCCTCTACGAGCAGTACTTC.

The chain joins TRBV2 to TRBJ2-7; 7 bases fit TRBD1. Germline CDR1 is SNHLY and CDR2 is FYNNEI. The J segment lost 2 bases and the V segment lost 7 bases, leaving 8 bases of the junction unmatched. CDR3 size: 14 residues. The CDR3 DNA reads as TGTGCCAGCAAAAAAACAGGGGACCCCTACGAGCAGTACTTC. It is translated as CASKKTGDPYEQYF.

The chain joins TRBV27 to TRBJ2-1, with 9 bases aligning to TRBD2. Germline-derived CDR1 and CDR2 are MNHEY and SMNVEV (reference sequence). V was pared by 3 bases and J by 2 bases, with 8 bases of the junction left unmatched. The CDR3 covers 17 residues. The CDR3, as DNA: TGTGCCAGCAGTTTTCTCGGGACTAGCCCAACCTACAATGAGCAGTTCTTC. This codes for CASSFLGTSPTYNEQFF.

This CDR3 reads CASSARHGNYGYTF. Written as DNA, the CDR3 is TGTGCCAGCAGCGCTCGACACGGTAACTATGGCTACACCTTC. The chain combines TRBV21-1 with TRBJ1-2; TRBD1 is taken as the D call from the table, unchecked against the DNA. TRBV21-1 is labeled a pseudogene. This CDR3 has 14 amino acids.

This rearrangement joins TRBV5-1 to TRBJ2-6, with 10 bases identical to TRBD2. The junction had 6 bases not matched to a gene; V was cut back by 3 bases and J by 0 bases. CDR3 length: 18 residues. The germline V gene encodes CDR1 SGHRS and CDR2 YFSETQ. CDR3 nucleotides: TGCGCCAGCAGCTCTCTAGCGGGAGCTCCCTCTGGGGCCAACGTCCTGACTTTC. It translates to CASSSLAGAPSGANVLTF.

Only a few counts were recorded for this clone. The chain joins TRBV11-2 to TRBJ2-3; the D gene is possibly TRBD2 (5 bases). Germline loops: CDR1 SGHAT, CDR2 FQNNGV. Between the trimmed V and J ends, which lost 5 bases and 6 bases, there was a span of 6 bases. The CDR3 length is 11 residues. The chain's CDR3 is CASSRGDTQYF. Here the CDR3 DNA reads TGTGCCAGCAGCCGAGGGGATACGCAGTATTTT.

V and J are TRBV10-3 and TRBJ2-1; the match to TRBD2 covers 15 bases. CDR1 is ENHRY, CDR2 SYGVKD, per germline. V lost 10 bases and J lost 8; bases outside the gene matches: 3. This CDR3 has 13 residues. CDR3 bases: TGTGCCACCCGGACTAGCGGGAGGGATGAGCAGTTCTTC. Amino acid sequence: CATRTSGRDEQFF.

This rearrangement joins TRBV30 to TRBJ2-1; 12 bases are shared with TRBD2. V shed 2 bases, J shed 5 bases, and the junction held 7 bases outside the gene matches. This CDR3 contains 16 residues. CDR1 and CDR2 (germline): GTSNPN, SVGIG (reference sequence). The CDR3 DNA follows: TGTGCCTGGAGTTCCCTGGGACTAGCGGGCAACAATGAGCAGTTCTTC. Amino acids: CAWSSLGLAGNNEQFF.

A single count supports this clone. The genes are TRBV28 and TRBJ1-2; D gene uncertain. Germline V CDR1 and CDR2: MDHEN, SYDVKM. Trimming removed 3 bases from V and 0 bases from J, with 8 bases in between. This CDR3 has 14 residues. The CDR3 DNA follows: TGTGCCAGCAGTTTCGATGGAGCTAACTATGGCTACACCTTC. Amino acids: CASSFDGANYGYTF.

The CDR3 loop is CASSEAPGGHTEAFF. For the CDR3, the DNA is TGTGCCAGCAGTGAAGCGCCAGGGGGACACACTGAAGCTTTCTTT. This chain joins TRBV6-1 and TRBJ1-1; 7 nucleotides align to TRBD1. Germline V gene lookup returns CDR1 MNHNS and CDR2 SASEGT. The CDR3 has 15 residues. The junction had 4 bases not matched to a gene; V was cut back by 0 bases and J by 3 bases.

The CDR3 region is CASSLSTGSYEQYF. CDR3 bases: TGCGCCAGCAGCCTCTCCACCGGTTCCTACGAGCAGTACTTC. This chain uses TRBV5-1 with TRBJ2-7; D gene uncertain. V was shortened by 4 bases and J by 1 base, with 12 bases between the two germline ends. From germline, CDR1 is SGHRS and CDR2 YFSETQ. The CDR3 is 14 residues long.

The chain has TRBV28 and TRBJ1-5; D unresolved. V dropped 1 base and J dropped 9 bases, with 7 bases sitting between them. Germline values: CDR1 MDHEN, CDR2 SYDVKM. This CDR3 region has 12 residues. The CDR3 DNA follows: TGTGCCAGCAGTTTATTCTCCCGGCCCCAGCATTTT. Amino acids: CASSLFSRPQHF.

J is TRBJ1-5 and V is TRBV3-1 (or the pseudogene TRBV3-2); possibly TRBD1 for D (5 bases). The CDR3 runs 15 residues. The germline V gene encodes CDR1 LGHDT and CDR2 YNNKEL (reference sequence). Trimming took 4 bases from V and 4 from J, leaving 14 bases between them. The CDR3 loop reads CASSPVWGENQPQHF. The CDR3 DNA sequence: TGTGCCAGCAGCCCAGTCTGGGGGGAAAATCAGCCCCAGCATTTT.